The 26 T cell receptor beta chains listed next were all sequenced from one sample in a study of identical twins. MiXCR was run by TCRdb on the 5' RACE reads, yielding one entry per CDR3 protein. The sample contains around 690,000 distinct CDR3 sequences, around 20% of which appear only once. In addition, the sample was reused for a study of T cells expressing NK-cell markers.

The specimen was PBMCs. All receptors come from a woman under 30 in good health.

This chain uses TRBV4-3 with TRBJ2-7, with TRBD1 identical over 9 bases. V dropped 1 base and J dropped 2; count of bases not matched to a gene: 3. The CDR3 sequence is 15 residues long. The germline CDR1 and CDR2 sequences are LGHNA and YSLEER. CDR3 sequence reads: CASSQGQGVAYEQYF. CDR3 bases: TGCGCCAGCAGCCAAGGACAGGGGGTGGCCTACGAGCAGTACTTC.

The chain uses TRBV6-5 and TRBJ2-1, with 11 bases matching TRBD2. Germline CDR1 MNHEY, CDR2 SVGAGI. The CDR3 length is 16 residues. Trimming removed 1 base from V and 14 bases from J; junction bases left unmatched: 13. In DNA, the CDR3 is TGTGCCAGCAGTTACTTCCCGGGACTAGCGGCGACCGGGGAGTTCTTC. This codes for CASSYFPGLAATGEFF.

The V gene is TRBV5-5, the J gene TRBJ1-2; 9 nucleotides agree with TRBD1. Germline V gene lookup returns CDR1 SGHKS and CDR2 YYEKEE (reference sequence). The CDR3 runs to 15 residues. V lost 4 bases, J lost 4 bases, and 8 bases stayed unmatched. CDR3 bases: TGTGCCAGCAGCGCCGGGACAGGGATATCCTATGGCTACACCTTC. As protein: CASSAGTGISYGYTF. Full variable domain (remainder filled in from reference TRBV5-5 and TRBJ1-2): DAGVTQSPTHLIKTRGQQVTLRCSPISGHKSVSWYQQVLGQGPQFIFQYYEKEERGRGNFPDRFSARQFPNYSSELNVNALLLGDSALYLCASSAGTGISYGYTFGSGTRLTVV.

This clonotype was observed a handful of times. This chain links TRBV12-3 or TRBV12-4 with TRBJ2-5; tentative D call: TRBD2 (5 bases). CDR3 length: 13 amino acids. Trimming removed 5 bases from V and 3 bases from J, with 10 bases in between. The CDR3 reads CASSHDGEETQYF. The CDR3 bases are TGTGCCAGCAGTCATGACGGGGAAGAGACCCAGTACTTC.

The chain carries TRBV14 and TRBJ2-1, with 8 bases aligning to TRBD1. With V trimmed by 0 bases and J by 6 bases, 4 bases remained unmatched. CDR3 length: 15 residues. Germline assignment: CDR1 SGHDN and CDR2 FVKESK. CDR3 residues: CASSQDWTGRNEQFF. The DNA for the CDR3 is TGTGCCAGCAGCCAAGATTGGACAGGGCGCAATGAGCAGTTCTTC.

The chain uses TRBV20-1 and TRBJ2-1, with 8 bases aligning to TRBD1. This CDR3 is 14 amino acids long. V gave up 5 bases and J gave up 8 bases; unmatched junction bases: 11. Germline values: CDR1 DFQATT, CDR2 SNEGSKA (reference sequence). CDR3 region: CSAANKQGADEQFF. DNA of the CDR3: TGCAGTGCTGCTAATAAGCAGGGGGCAGATGAGCAGTTCTTC.

The chain recombines TRBV7-2 with TRBJ1-2, with 9 bases identical to TRBD1. This CDR3 is built from 16 residues. V dropped 5 bases and J dropped 1; count of bases not matched to a gene: 8. Germline assignment: CDR1 SGHTA and CDR2 FQGNSA. The CDR3 loop is CASSKEGTGINYGYTF. CDR3 DNA sequence: TGTGCCAGCAGCAAAGAGGGGACAGGGATTAACTATGGCTACACCTTC.

This clonotype came up a few times. The chain has TRBV29-1 and TRBJ2-1, with D possibly being TRBD2 (6 bases). From germline, CDR1 is SQVTM and CDR2 ANQGSEA. Trimming stripped 4 bases from V and 15 bases from J, with 19 bases between. The CDR3 is 12 amino acids. Written as DNA, the CDR3 is TGCAGCGTTGTGGGGGACTTGGAGGGTTGGTTCTTC. This encodes CSVVGDLEGWFF.

The chain uses TRBV12-3 or TRBV12-4 and TRBJ2-2, with TRBD1 identical over 11 bases. The J segment lost 6 bases and the V segment lost 4 bases, leaving 13 bases of the junction unmatched. The CDR3 contains 18 residues. Written as DNA, the CDR3 is TGTGCCAGCAGTTCCTCCATCCGGGACAGGGGGGATCCCGGGGAGCTGTTTTTT. Protein product: CASSSSIRDRGDPGELFF.

The genes are TRBV20-1 and TRBJ1-5; D gene ambiguous. V lost 0 bases, J lost 8 bases, and 11 bases lay in between. The V gene's germline CDR1 is DFQATT and CDR2 SNEGSKA (reference sequence). This CDR3 comprises 13 residues. CDR3 residues: CSARDVATEPQHF. CDR3 DNA sequence: TGCAGTGCTAGAGATGTTGCAACGGAGCCCCAGCATTTT.

This chain's CDR3 is CASSIGLAGEETQYF. DNA for the CDR3: TGTGCCAGCAGCATTGGACTAGCGGGAGAGGAGACCCAGTACTTC. V usage is TRBV11-2 and J usage is TRBJ2-5; 13 bases fit TRBD2. V lost 5 bases to trimming and J lost 5 bases; unmatched junction nucleotides: 5. Per germline, CDR1 SGHAT and CDR2 FQNNGV. The CDR3 contains 15 residues.

V gene TRBV29-1 combines with J gene TRBJ1-5; perhaps TRBD1 as D (5 bases). Germline-derived CDR1 and CDR2 are SQVTM and ANQGSEA. The CDR3 is 15 residues long. V dropped 6 bases and J dropped 3 bases, with 18 bases sitting between them. The CDR3 loop reads CSVGDGVGSNQPQHF. The CDR3 region has the DNA TGCAGCGTCGGGGACGGGGTAGGGTCCAATCAGCCCCAGCATTTT.

This clonotype appeared many times. The chain employs TRBV10-2 and TRBJ2-6; either TRBD1 or TRBD2 may fit D (5 bases each). Trimming pared 6 bases from V and 4 bases from J, leaving 10 bases between. The germline CDR1 and CDR2 sequences are WSHSY and SAAADI. CDR3 length: 14 amino acids. The CDR3 region has the DNA TGCGCCAGCAGGGGGGTCTACGGGGCCAACGTCCTGACTTTC. This encodes CASRGVYGANVLTF.

This clonotype turned up a few times. CDR3 loop: CASSPGWSSYNEQFF. Written as DNA, the CDR3 is TGTGCCAGCAGCCCAGGTTGGAGCTCCTACAATGAGCAGTTCTTC. This rearrangement joins TRBV5-6 to TRBJ2-1; D gene uncertain. Trimming removed 4 bases from V and 0 bases from J, with 11 bases in between. The CDR3 length is 15 residues. Germline CDR1 is SGHDT and CDR2 is YYEEEE.

This chain connects TRBV7-3 to TRBJ2-3, with 14 nucleotides matching TRBD2. Losses at the gene ends were 3 bases for V and 6 bases for J; bases not matched to a gene: 2. This CDR3 has 15 amino acids. CDR1 and CDR2 from the germline V gene are SGHTA and FQGTGA. The chain's CDR3 is CASSFRLAGGDTQYF. As DNA, the CDR3 is TGTGCCAGCAGCTTCCGACTAGCGGGGGGGGATACGCAGTATTTT.

This clonotype came up once. The CDR3 loop reads CASSESNGGDTEAFF. The CDR3 DNA is TGTGCCAGCAGTGAATCCAACGGAGGGGATACTGAAGCTTTCTTT. The rearrangement uses TRBV25-1 and TRBJ1-1, with D tentatively TRBD1 (5 bases). This CDR3 contains 15 residues. From germline, CDR1 is MGHDK and CDR2 SYGVNS. V lost 1 base, J lost 5 bases, and 14 bases lay in between.

This clonotype showed up many times. This chain links TRBV12-3 or TRBV12-4 with TRBJ2-7; the D gene could be TRBD1 or TRBD2 (5 bases each). V was trimmed by 2 bases and J by 7 bases, leaving 15 bases between them. The CDR3 is 14 residues long. This CDR3 reads CASSLRRQEGEQYF. DNA for the CDR3: TGTGCCAGCAGTTTAAGGCGACAAGAGGGGGAGCAGTACTTC.

This clonotype was detected ten times or more. V is TRBV27 and J is TRBJ2-5; TRBD2 aligns across 7 bases. The V gene end was trimmed by 6 bases and the J gene end by 5 bases; junction bases not matched to a gene: 6. This CDR3 contains 13 residues. Germline CDR1 reads MNHEY; CDR2 reads SMNVEV (reference sequence). This CDR3 is CASSLRRGETQYF. CDR3 DNA sequence: TGTGCCAGCAGCTTGCGGCGGGGGGAGACCCAGTACTTC.

This chain connects TRBV6-1 to TRBJ2-6, with unresolved D. CDR3 size: 14 residues. The germline CDR1 and CDR2 sequences are MNHNS and SASEGT. V was cut by 9 bases and J by 1 base, with 10 bases left in between. In DNA, the CDR3 is TGTGCCAGTACCGTGGGGTCTGGGGCCAACGTCCTGACTTTC. Translating it yields CASTVGSGANVLTF.

This chain links TRBV12-3 or TRBV12-4 with TRBJ1-2, with D maybe TRBD1 (6 bases). Trimming stripped 2 bases from V and 11 bases from J, with 15 bases between. The CDR3 length is 13 residues. This CDR3 reads CASSLPGAAGYTF. The CDR3 nucleotides are TGTGCCAGCAGTTTACCAGGGGCCGCTGGGTACACCTTC.

The chain couples TRBV7-3 to TRBJ1-2; no clear D. The CDR3 is 14 amino acids. The germline V gene encodes CDR1 SGHTA and CDR2 FQGTGA. V was pared by 1 base and J by 7 bases, with 13 bases between. CDR3 amino acids: CASSLKGFGSGYTF. Written as DNA, the CDR3 is TGTGCCAGCAGCTTAAAAGGCTTCGGGAGTGGCTACACCTTC.

This clonotype was counted a few times. The V gene is TRBV6-5, the J gene TRBJ2-7, with TRBD1 as a possible D gene (8 bases). Trimming removed 4 bases from V and 3 bases from J, with 19 bases in between. The CDR3 totals 16 residues. Germline assignment: CDR1 MNHEY and CDR2 SVGAGI. The CDR3 bases are TGTGCCAGCAGTTCGAGGAGGACAGGGACTAACTACGAGCAGTACTTC. It translates to CASSSRRTGTNYEQYF.

This clonotype was detected only a few times. The chain uses TRBV7-9 and TRBJ2-4; the match to TRBD1 covers 7 bases. CDR1 is SEHNR and CDR2 is FQNEAQ in the germline V gene (reference sequence). This CDR3 has 14 residues. V shed 5 bases, J shed 5 bases, and the junction held 6 bases outside the gene matches. The CDR3 reads CASSPRGWENIQYF. The CDR3 DNA sequence: TGTGCCAGCAGCCCCAGGGGGTGGGAAAACATTCAGTACTTC.

The CDR3 sequence is CASSARQSSYEQYF. CDR3 in DNA: TGTGCCAGCAGCGCCCGACAGAGCTCCTACGAGCAGTACTTC. The chain recombines TRBV7-9 with TRBJ2-7; D is possibly TRBD1 (5 bases). Deletions cut 5 bases from V and 0 bases from J, with 11 bases between. The CDR3 runs to 14 residues. The germline gives CDR1 SEHNR, CDR2 FQNEAQ (reference sequence).

The V and J genes are TRBV20-1 and TRBJ1-5; D is perhaps TRBD1 (5 bases). V was clipped by 2 bases and J by 8 bases, with 13 bases between them. This CDR3 is built from 13 residues. Germline CDR1 is DFQATT and CDR2 is SNEGSKA (reference sequence). The CDR3 spells CSARQGDREPQHF. CDR3 nucleotides: TGCAGTGCTAGACAAGGGGATAGGGAGCCCCAGCATTTT.

The chain is built from TRBV12-3 or TRBV12-4 and TRBJ2-7; 12 bases are shared with TRBD2. This CDR3 contains 17 residues. V was pared by 1 base and J by 0 bases, with 4 bases of the junction left unmatched. The CDR3 sequence: CASSLGLAGVSSYEQYF. CDR3 in DNA: TGTGCCAGCAGTTTAGGACTAGCGGGAGTAAGCTCCTACGAGCAGTACTTC.